This T cell receptor beta chain was identified in a study of blood T cells in healthy people across ages (dated by TCRdb to 2014 to 2015). Background for the entire study: Template switching captured roughly one uniquely barcoded TCR beta cDNA molecule per two T cells in model experiments. Age-related changes in TCR beta repertoire diversity were measured in the study by deep sequencing normalized with unique cDNA molecular identifiers. Two additional independent replicas of 1 million unique cDNA reads from the same blood draw were analyzed for two donors (one aged 18 to 30 and one aged 80 or older). To avoid experimental bias, donors of different ages were spread randomly across the sequencing lanes. Four age groups were formed from the donors: young (average approximately 17 years), middle-aged (approximately 39), aged (about 68) and long-lived (around 82).

What the study reported, not specific to this receptor: The CMV infection status of donors was not known, potentially confounding age-related changes in expanded clonotypes. Bulk unsorted PBMC profiling prevented conclusive comparison of naive and antigen-experienced compartments. There was a strong correlation between observed TCR beta diversity and the percentage of naive T cells measured by flow cytometry. Compared with the aged group, the long-lived group had more naive CD4+ T cells, fewer expanded clones and increased TCR diversity, suggesting age selection. As age increased, observed TCR beta diversity per million T cells dropped in a roughly linear way, and a significant reduction was already evident by age roughly 40. Total diversity estimates from one million sequenced T cells were considered lower bounds and underestimates.

Donors were a few dozen systemically healthy Caucasian individuals from Russia aged roughly 6 to 90 years. Each donor gave 8 to 10 milliliters of peripheral blood, drawn into EDTA-treated Vacutainer tubes. Ficoll-Paque density-gradient centrifugation was used to isolate PBMCs, with at least 7 million per sample. Trizol reagent was used to extract total RNA from the PBMCs, yielding at least 6 micrograms per sample. Naive CD45RAhigh/CD27high T cell percentages were measured by flow cytometry on a PBMC aliquot from every donor. With respect to this clonotype: What antigen it recognizes has not been identified. No qualities accompany the bases; no much larger clone lies one base away.

The library was prepared using 5' RACE. TCRdb lists the instrument as Illumina HiSeq 2500. A second PCR of about 6 to 12 cycles was run with a J-beta primer mix and a sample-barcoded 5' primer. A unique molecular identifier was introduced onto each TCR beta cDNA molecule by a template-switch 5' adaptor carrying 12 random nucleotides. At least 2.5 million CDR3-containing paired-end reads were obtained from each sample. All of the RNA was converted into first-strand cDNA using the Mint cDNA synthesis kit, with a TRBC-specific oligonucleotide serving as the primer. Following uracil-DNA glycosylase treatment, all cDNA underwent a first 18-cycle PCR with the universal primers M1SS and BC2_uni_R. Concerning the study's data processing: For normalization, 1 million high-quality reads were randomly selected from each sample, with every read carrying a distinct molecular identifier. Instead of being binned into consensus sequences, reads that shared molecular identifiers were thrown out. MiTCR, with a Q25 quality threshold and the strictest error-elimination algorithm, was used for CDR3 identification, clonotype clustering and error correction. Lower-bound total TCR beta diversity was estimated with a nonparametric unseen species model using Euler transformation. The public sequencing data were trimmed at Q25 with fastp and processed into clonotypes with MiXCR by TCRdb, which kept only in-frame beta chains. Records with the same CDR3 protein are collapsed into one entry carrying the most frequent genes and DNA. The V and J calls reflect TCRdb's pipeline rather than the authors' work. The sample includes hundreds of thousands of distinct CDR3 sequences, with approximately 31% observed a single time. 15% of the sample is held by the ten biggest clonotypes.

Inclusive of the bounding cysteine and phenylalanine, the CDR3 is 13 residues long. Only the CDR3 portion is preserved as DNA: 39 bases, with reading frame beginning at the first base. V is trimmed back by 6 bases and J by 7 bases, and the junction contains 8 bases that no gene match accounts for. Per the germline V gene (reference sequence), LGHDT is the CDR1 and YNNKEL is the CDR2. The rearranged chain carries TRBV3-1 and TRBJ1-1, with 7 bases in between that match TRBD1. Sequencing was carried out using blood. This clonotype originated in a woman older than 75 in good health. Donor details come from another sample of the same person, matched by shared clones. The sequenced DNA: TGTGCCAGCAGTGTCGGGACAGCGAGTGAAGCTTTCTTT. Translation gives CASSVGTASEAFF.